A single T cell receptor (beta chain) is shown here with its context. The CDR3 has 14 amino acids. In germline, CDR1 is GTSNPN, CDR2 SVGIG (reference sequence). Trimming cost V 2 bases and J 0 bases; bases outside gene matches: 3. The data derive from a study of cytomegalovirus exposure and HLA in healthy donors. PCR employed 60 Vbeta and 13 Jbeta primers. Measured with immunoSEQ multiplex PCR; TCRdb has only the in-frame clones, and not every one. The table lists some 190,000 clones, about four fifths of them singletons. The genes are TRBV30 and TRBJ1-2, with TRBD1 matching over 7 bases. The TCR sequence derives from a woman aged 30 to 39 in good health and CMV-seronegative. The sample was PBMCs. DNA of the CDR3: TGTGCCTGGAGTCCGGGACAGCCTAACTATGGCTACACCTTC. Its translation: CAWSPGQPNYGYTF.